The 32 T cell receptor beta chains in this list originate from one sample, sequenced in a study of glioma-infiltrating T cells after dendritic cell vaccination. Sequencing was performed with immunoSEQ multiplex PCR; in TCRdb, only in-frame clones are kept and a portion is missing. Here the sample spans more than 60,000 clones, 82% being singletons. Source: blood, taken before dendritic cell vaccination. These receptors all come from a human donor with glioblastoma.

The chain carries TRBV28 and TRBJ2-7; 9 nucleotides line up with TRBD1. The germline gives CDR1 MDHEN, CDR2 SYDVKM. J was trimmed by 3 bases and V by 7 bases; bases with no gene match: 13. The CDR3 is 16 amino acids. CDR3 residues: CASNLRDRELHYEQYF. The DNA for the CDR3 is TGTGCCAGCAACCTGAGGGACAGGGAGCTCCACTACGAGCAGTACTTC.

The rearrangement uses TRBV5-1 and TRBJ1-2; D possibly corresponds to TRBD1 (5 bases). This CDR3 is built from 13 residues. V lost 0 bases to trimming and J lost 3 bases, with 6 bases between them. CDR1 and CDR2 (germline): SGHRS, YFSETQ. Here the CDR3 reads CASSLGGHYGYTF. CDR3 in DNA: TGCGCCAGCAGCTTGGGGGGCCACTATGGCTACACCTTC.

This clone is a singleton in its sample. The chain uses TRBV27 and TRBJ2-1; TRBD1 agrees at 8 bases. Germline V gene sequence: CDR1 MNHEY, CDR2 SMNVEV (reference sequence). The CDR3 sequence is 14 residues long. With V trimmed by 4 bases and J by 5 bases, 4 bases remained unmatched. CDR3 amino acids: CASSYDRGNNEQFF. CDR3 sequence (DNA): TGTGCCAGCAGTTACGACAGGGGCAACAATGAGCAGTTCTTC.

This chain links TRBV10-2 with TRBJ2-6; D gene uncertain. CDR1 is WSHSY, CDR2 SAAADI, per germline. CDR3 size: 17 residues. The ends were cut back, 6 bases at V and 0 bases at J, with 15 bases in the middle. CDR3 nucleotide sequence: TGCGCCAGCAGCCTCCCGACTGGTAGCTCTGGGGCCAACGTCCTGACTTTC. It translates to CASSLPTGSSGANVLTF.

The chain combines TRBV11-2 with TRBJ2-7; no definite D call. This CDR3 contains 14 residues. The germline V and J ends were trimmed by 5 bases and 1 base, with 12 bases remaining between them. Germline CDR1 and CDR2: SGHAT and FQNNGV. This CDR3 reads CASSVGVGSYEQYF. CDR3 DNA sequence: TGTGCCAGCAGCGTTGGTGTCGGTTCCTACGAGCAGTACTTC.

This chain joins TRBV15 and TRBJ1-2; D is unclear. The CDR3 runs to 13 residues. Germline CDR1 LNHNV, CDR2 YYDKDF (reference sequence). Trimming took 5 bases from V and 0 from J, leaving 7 bases between them. DNA of the CDR3: TGTGCCACCAGCCAAGGAGCTAACTATGGCTACACCTTC. Its protein is CATSQGANYGYTF.

The chain links TRBV6-6 to TRBJ1-2; 7 bases map to TRBD1. Looked up from germline, CDR1 is MNHNY and CDR2 is SVGAGI (reference sequence). Unmatched junction bases numbered 6, after V lost 10 bases and J lost 4 bases. The CDR3 spans 12 residues. CDR3 loop: CATQEGAYGYTF. The CDR3 DNA follows: TGTGCCACACAAGAGGGGGCCTATGGCTACACCTTC.

This clone was observed a few times. The rearrangement links TRBV7-2 to TRBJ2-3; unclear D gene. The CDR3 runs to 11 residues. Germline assignment: CDR1 SGHTA and CDR2 FQGNSA. V was cut by 4 bases and J by 11 bases, with 10 bases left in between. DNA of the CDR3: TGTGCCAGCAGCTCGTACCCTATGCAGTATTTT. Its translation is CASSSYPMQYF.

This chain's CDR3 is CASTPDRWSYEQYF. CDR3 coding DNA: TGCGCCAGCACCCCGGACAGGTGGTCCTACGAGCAGTACTTC. This rearrangement joins TRBV10-1 to TRBJ2-7; TRBD1 aligns across 7 bases. The length of the CDR3 is 14 residues. In germline, CDR1 is WNHNN, CDR2 SYGVQD (reference sequence). The J segment lost 1 base and the V segment lost 7 bases, leaving 7 bases of the junction unmatched.

The gene calls are TRBV14 and TRBJ2-7; tentative D call: TRBD2 (5 bases). V was cut by 1 base and J by 2 bases, with 12 bases left in between. The CDR3 runs 15 residues. Germline V gives CDR1 SGHDN, CDR2 FVKESK. CDR3 residues: CASSQAPGEPYEQYF. The CDR3 DNA reads as TGTGCCAGCAGCCAAGCGCCCGGGGAGCCCTACGAGCAGTACTTC.

V gene TRBV5-1 combines with J gene TRBJ1-2, with 7 bases aligning to TRBD1. Germline V gene data show CDR1 as SGHRS and CDR2 as YFSETQ. V shed 4 bases, J shed 4 bases, and the junction held 10 bases outside the gene matches. The CDR3 has 15 amino acids. CDR3 loop: CASSPSPQGIYGYTF. CDR3 DNA: TGCGCCAGCAGCCCCTCCCCACAGGGGATCTATGGCTACACCTTC.

This rearrangement joins TRBV25-1 to TRBJ2-5; no clear D. In germline, CDR1 is MGHDK, CDR2 SYGVNS. The V gene lost 4 bases and the J gene lost 1 base, with 13 bases spanning the gap. The CDR3 covers 15 residues. The CDR3 here is CASSVPTSLQETQYF. In DNA, the CDR3 is TGTGCCAGCAGTGTCCCCACATCCCTCCAAGAGACCCAGTACTTC.

The V gene is TRBV4-1, the J gene TRBJ2-1; possible D gene TRBD1, 5 bases. The germline gives CDR1 MGHRA, CDR2 YSYEKL. The CDR3 loop spans 16 amino acids. The ends were cut back, 0 bases at V and 0 bases at J, with 9 bases in the middle. CDR3 sequence: CASSQDEQVSYNEQFF. CDR3 sequence (DNA): TGCGCCAGCAGCCAAGACGAACAGGTCTCCTACAATGAGCAGTTCTTC.

The CDR3 loop is CASSPIDSSGANVLTF. As DNA, the CDR3 is TGTGCCAGCTCTCCAATTGACAGCTCTGGGGCCAACGTCCTGACTTTC. V is TRBV18 and J is TRBJ2-6; D is perhaps TRBD1 (5 bases). The CDR3 spans 16 residues. V was trimmed by 6 bases and J by 0 bases, leaving 12 bases between them. Germline CDR1 KGHSH, CDR2 LQKENI.

V and J are TRBV25-1 and TRBJ2-3; D is undetermined. The germline V and J ends were trimmed by 4 bases and 8 bases, with 10 bases remaining between them. Germline V gene data show CDR1 as MGHDK and CDR2 as SYGVNS. The CDR3 has 12 residues. The chain's CDR3 is CASSVNGFTQYF. The CDR3 DNA reads TGTGCCAGCAGTGTCAACGGTTTTACGCAGTATTTT.

This chain joins TRBV6-1 and TRBJ2-7; TRBD1 might be the D (5 bases). V was clipped by 8 bases and J by 4 bases, with 21 bases between them. Looked up from germline, CDR1 is MNHNS and CDR2 is SASEGT. The CDR3 covers 15 residues. The CDR3 sequence: CASQGVLESGYEQYF. CDR3 sequence (DNA): TGTGCCAGCCAGGGCGTACTTGAGTCTGGATACGAGCAGTACTTC.

In its sample, this clone was seen a few times. This chain uses TRBV19 with TRBJ1-1, with TRBD1 matching 8 bases. This CDR3 is 14 amino acids long. The trim removed 9 bases at V and 1 base at J, leaving 7 bases unmatched. CDR1 is LNHDA and CDR2 is SQIVND in the germline V gene (reference sequence). CDR3 residues: CASASGTGNTEAFF. The CDR3 DNA follows: TGTGCCAGCGCCTCTGGGACAGGGAACACTGAAGCTTTCTTT.

The chain carries TRBV7-2 and TRBJ2-2; D may be TRBD1 (5 bases). The CDR3 length is 15 residues. Germline V lookup: CDR1 SGHTA, CDR2 FQGNSA. V dropped 3 bases and J dropped 1 base, with 9 bases sitting between them. CDR3 coding DNA: TGTGCCAGCAGCTTCGACAGCGTGAACACCGGGGAGCTGTTTTTT. This gives the protein CASSFDSVNTGELFF.

This sequence joins TRBV28 and TRBJ2-2; a possible D gene is TRBD1 (5 bases). Germline CDR1 MDHEN, CDR2 SYDVKM. V lost 8 bases to trimming and J lost 5 bases, with 24 bases between them. CDR3 length equals 17 residues. CDR3: CASATVGRALNTGELFF. The CDR3 nucleotides read TGTGCCAGCGCAACCGTCGGCAGGGCCTTGAATACCGGGGAGCTGTTTTTT.

V is TRBV4-1 and J is TRBJ2-2; the match to TRBD1 covers 7 bases. Germline lookup yields CDR1 MGHRA and CDR2 YSYEKL. Losses at the gene ends were 2 bases for V and 2 bases for J; bases not matched to a gene: 5. This CDR3 is 16 amino acids long. This chain's CDR3 is CASSQRDSRNTGELFF. As DNA, the CDR3 is TGCGCCAGCAGCCAACGGGACAGCCGTAACACCGGGGAGCTGTTTTTT.

The V call is TRBV5-8, the J call TRBJ2-1; perhaps TRBD2 as D (5 bases). V lost 2 bases and J lost 7, with 16 bases in between. CDR1 and CDR2 from the germline V gene are SGHTS and YDEGEE. This CDR3 is built from 15 residues. The CDR3 DNA is TGTGCCAGCAGCTTAGGAGTTGGAGGCTGGAATGAGCAGTTCTTC. This codes for CASSLGVGGWNEQFF.

This clone was observed a few times. The V gene is TRBV7-2, the J gene TRBJ2-7, with 8 bases aligning to TRBD1. Germline CDR1 SGHTA, CDR2 FQGNSA. The length of the CDR3 is 14 residues. Germline trimming cut 4 bases from V and 5 bases from J; bases unmatched to any gene: 7. In nucleotides, the CDR3 is TGTGCCAGCAGCTCCGGACAGGGAATGAACGAGCAGTACTTC. Translating it yields CASSSGQGMNEQYF. Filled out from reference TRBV7-2 and TRBJ2-7, the complete variable domain reads GAGVSQSPSNKVTEKGKDVELRCDPISGHTALYWYRQSLGQGLEFLIYFQGNSAPDKSGLPSDRFSAERTGGSVSTLTIQRTQQEDSAVYLCASSSGQGMNEQYFGPGTRLTVT.

This chain uses TRBV2 with TRBJ2-5, with TRBD2 matching over 10 bases. The better agreement between TRBJ2-7 and the DNA end casts doubt on the J call. Germline values: CDR1 SNHLY, CDR2 FYNNEI. The CDR3 consists of 15 residues. The CDR3 here is CASSGTSGSNYEQYF. CDR3 DNA sequence: TGTGCCAGCAGTGGGACTAGCGGTTCGAACTACGAGCAGTACTTC.

V and J are TRBV7-8 and TRBJ2-1, with a tentative D call TRBD1 (5 bases). The CDR3 is 14 residues long. Germline V CDR1 and CDR2: SGHVS, FQNEAQ. V lost 2 bases and J 3 bases, leaving 8 bases between the germline ends. The CDR3 coding sequence is TGTGCCAGCAGCTTAAGACAGAACTACAATGAGCAGTTCTTC. Translated: CASSLRQNYNEQFF.

This chain connects TRBV7-6 to TRBJ2-7; maybe TRBD2 (7 bases). The germline V gene encodes CDR1 SGHVS and CDR2 FNYEAQ. The CDR3 has 14 residues. Trimming cost V 1 base and J 5 bases, with 12 bases left between them. The CDR3 loop reads CASSLGTRDNEQYF. The CDR3 nucleotides are TGTGCCAGCAGCTTAGGGACTAGGGACAACGAGCAGTACTTC.

The V and J genes are TRBV10-3 and TRBJ2-7, with TRBD1 matching 8 bases. The CDR3 extends over 11 amino acids. Germline CDR1 is ENHRY and CDR2 is SYGVKD. V trimming: 4 bases; J trimming: 12 bases; junction bases outside the gene matches: 5. CDR3 coding DNA: TGTGCCATCAGTGGGACAGGGAGCCGGTACTTC. Protein product: CAISGTGSRYF.

This chain uses TRBV15 with TRBJ2-5; the D gene is possibly TRBD1 (6 bases). V lost 1 base to trimming and J lost 4 bases, with 13 bases between them. This CDR3 has 15 residues. CDR1 is LNHNV and CDR2 is YYDKDF in the germline V gene (reference sequence). CDR3 protein: CATSRVQGPGETQYF. Here the CDR3 DNA reads TGTGCCACCAGCAGAGTTCAGGGGCCGGGAGAGACCCAGTACTTC. Based on the CDR3 plus reference TRBV15 and TRBJ2-5, the full variable domain is DAMVIQNPRYQVTQFGKPVTLSCSQTLNHNVMYWYQQKSSQAPKLLFHYYDKDFNNEADTPDNFQSRRPNTSFCFLDIRSPGLGDTAMYLCATSRVQGPGETQYFGPGTRLLVL.

This CDR3 is CASTQSGGQETQYF. The CDR3 DNA follows: TGTGCCAGCACCCAAAGCGGGGGTCAAGAGACCCAGTACTTC. This chain joins TRBV9 and TRBJ2-5; TRBD2 aligns across 8 bases. Germline trimming cut 6 bases from V and 2 bases from J; bases unmatched to any gene: 6. Germline loops: CDR1 SGDLS, CDR2 YYNGEE. The CDR3 consists of 14 residues.

V and J are TRBV6-6 and TRBJ1-4; D possibly corresponds to TRBD1 (6 bases). Trimming cost V 7 bases and J 8 bases, with 14 bases left between them. The CDR3 has 13 amino acids. The germline CDR1 and CDR2 sequences are MNHNY and SVGAGI (reference sequence). CDR3 coding DNA: TGTGCCAGCACCAACAGGGCCGGAGAAAAACTGTTTTTT. Translated, it gives CASTNRAGEKLFF.

This clone was recorded many times. This rearrangement joins TRBV7-6 to TRBJ2-5; D unresolved. Germline CDR1 reads SGHVS; CDR2 reads FNYEAQ. Trimming left V 1 base short and J 2 bases short, with 8 bases between. This CDR3 has 14 residues. CDR3 residues: CASSLVPVQETQYF. Here the CDR3 DNA reads TGTGCCAGCAGCTTAGTTCCCGTACAAGAGACCCAGTACTTC.

There are a few counts of this clone. The CDR3 loop reads CASSPGGKVNEKLFF. The DNA for the CDR3 is TGTGCCAGCAGCCCGGGGGGAAAAGTTAATGAAAAACTGTTTTTT. This chain connects TRBV5-6 to TRBJ1-4; a weak D match, TRBD1 (5 bases). Germline V gene sequence: CDR1 SGHDT, CDR2 YYEEEE. The CDR3 is made up of 15 amino acids. The ends were cut back, 4 bases at V and 4 bases at J, with 14 bases in the middle.

V is TRBV18 and J is TRBJ2-1, with D perhaps TRBD2 (7 bases). The CDR3 is made up of 14 amino acids. The germline CDR1 and CDR2 sequences are KGHSH and LQKENI. Trimming removed 1 base from V and 8 bases from J, with 12 bases in between. CDR3 region: CASSPLTGRDEQFF. For the CDR3, the DNA is TGTGCCAGCTCACCACTTACAGGGAGGGATGAGCAGTTCTTC.